This T cell receptor beta chain was profiled in a study of blood T cell repertoires in COVID-19. For the study at large: COVID-19 samples collected from the United States, Italy and Spain covered acute and convalescent phases.

Clinical histories supplied by participants themselves formed the basis of cohort assignment. Methods used by the authors: Estimated nucleated cell counts came from reference gene primer amplification. Generated by immunoSEQ multiplex PCR, the TCRdb table keeps only in-frame clones and is missing some. For V, J and clone size, that table is used; D and trimming come from the DNA. The sample carries 250,000 to 350,000 clones, around 87% recorded once. J gave up 2 bases and V 7 bases, and 9 bases lay outside the gene matches. Germline loops: CDR1 MNHEY, CDR2 SMNVEV (reference sequence). This CDR3 spans 15 amino acids.

The rearrangement joins TRBV27 to TRBJ1-2; TRBD1 aligns across 8 bases. The TCR sequence derives from a woman aged 30 to 39 who had recovered from COVID-19. Sequencing was done on a sample of PBMCs or T cells enriched from blood (not recorded which). The CDR3 sequence is CASTRDRSGNYGYTF. The DNA of the CDR3 is TGTGCCAGCACTCGGGACAGGTCCGGAAACTATGGCTACACCTTC.